Below are 27 T cell receptor beta chains sequenced from a single sample in a study of cytomegalovirus exposure and HLA in healthy donors. The PCR made use of 60 Vbeta and 13 Jbeta primers. TCRdb's copy holds only in-frame clones and misses some; the assay was immunoSEQ multiplex PCR. Among some 170,000 clones listed, 80% to 90% were seen once. The sequenced sample consisted of PBMCs. Receptors originate from a woman between 18 and 29 years old in good health and CMV-seropositive.

This clone was counted once. J is TRBJ1-3 and V is TRBV28, with D uncertain. The CDR3 sequence is 15 residues long. Germline lookup yields CDR1 MDHEN and CDR2 SYDVKM. The germline V and J ends were trimmed by 2 bases and 0 bases, with 8 bases remaining between them. As DNA, the CDR3 is TGTGCCAGCAGTTTACGCCGGAGCTCTGGAAACACCATATATTTT. As protein: CASSLRRSSGNTIYF. Full variable domain (rest looked up from reference TRBV28 and TRBJ1-3): DVKVTQSSRYLVKRTGEKVFLECVQDMDHENMFWYRQDPGLGLRLIYFSYDVKMKEKGDIPEGYSVSREKKERFSLILESASTNQTSMYLCASSLRRSSGNTIYFGEGSWLTVV.

The V call is TRBV6-5, the J call TRBJ2-1, with TRBD2 as a possible D gene (6 bases). The V gene lost 5 bases and the J gene lost 3 bases, with 14 bases spanning the gap. The CDR3 length is 15 residues. Germline CDR1 reads MNHEY; CDR2 reads SVGAGI. The CDR3 reads CASSLQGGIYNEQFF. DNA for the CDR3: TGTGCCAGCAGTCTCCAGGGAGGAATCTACAATGAGCAGTTCTTC.

The chain couples TRBV4-2 to TRBJ2-3, with 7 nucleotides matching TRBD2. V was pared by 1 base and J by 6 bases, with 1 base of the junction left unmatched. CDR1 and CDR2 from the germline V gene are LGHNA and YNFKEQ. This CDR3 has 13 amino acids. CDR3 region: CASSQGTRDTQYF. The CDR3 DNA follows: TGTGCCAGCAGCCAAGGGACTAGGGATACGCAGTATTTT.

The chain has TRBV7-9 and TRBJ2-2; 15 nucleotides line up with TRBD2. Trimming cost V 5 bases and J 3 bases; bases outside gene matches: 7. Germline CDR1 SEHNR, CDR2 FQNEAQ (reference sequence). The CDR3 is 18 residues long. CDR3 sequence reads: CASSPGLAGGPYTGELFF. The DNA of the CDR3 is TGTGCCAGCAGCCCCGGACTAGCGGGGGGGCCGTACACCGGGGAGCTGTTTTTT.

The chain is built from TRBV6-5 and TRBJ1-6, with D maybe TRBD1 (5 bases). Germline lookup yields CDR1 MNHEY and CDR2 SVGAGI. The germline V and J ends were trimmed by 0 bases and 7 bases, with 13 bases remaining between them. This CDR3 spans 16 amino acids. CDR3 sequence reads: CASSYSGVSRNSPLHF. In DNA, the CDR3 is TGTGCCAGCAGTTACTCAGGGGTTTCTCGGAATTCACCCCTCCACTTT.

The J gene is TRBJ1-5, the V gene TRBV30; tentatively, D is TRBD1 (5 bases). V dropped 5 bases and J dropped 5 bases, with 13 bases sitting between them. The CDR3 loop spans 13 amino acids. The germline CDR1 and CDR2 sequences are GTSNPN and SVGIG (reference sequence). CDR3 sequence (DNA): TGTGCCTGGGGAGGGGTACGTGATCAGCCCCAGCATTTT. It codes for CAWGGVRDQPQHF. The variable domain in full, with the rest retrieved from reference TRBV30 and TRBJ1-5, is SQTIHQWPATLVQPVGSPLSLECTVEGTSNPNLYWYRQAAGRGLQLLFYSVGIGQISSEVPQNLSASRPQDRQFILSSKKLLLSDSGFYLCAWGGVRDQPQHFGDGTRLSIL.

The J gene is TRBJ2-1, the V gene TRBV9, with D possibly being TRBD1 (8 bases). Trimming shortened V by 1 base and J by 10 bases, and 15 bases separated the two germline ends. The CDR3 consists of 14 residues. Germline CDR1 is SGDLS and CDR2 is YYNGEE. As DNA, the CDR3 is TGTGCCAGCAGCGTACTCCAACAGGGGGGGGAGCAGTTCTTC. This gives the protein CASSVLQQGGEQFF. Variable domain in full (rest from reference TRBV9 and TRBJ2-1): DSGVTQTPKHLITATGQRVTLRCSPRSGDLSVYWYQQSLDQGLQFLIQYYNGEERAKGNILERFSAQQFPDLHSELNLSSLELGDSALYFCASSVLQQGGEQFFGPGTRLTVL.

This clone was counted a few times. CDR3 loop: CASSLGSSPGGLGETQYF. The CDR3 DNA follows: TGTGCCAGCAGCTTGGGTTCTTCGCCGGGGGGCTTAGGGGAGACCCAGTACTTC. The rearrangement links TRBV5-4 to TRBJ2-5; TRBD2 might be the D (7 bases). This CDR3 is built from 18 residues. V lost 0 bases, J lost 5 bases, and 23 bases lay in between. Germline V gene data show CDR1 as SGHNT and CDR2 as YYREEE (reference sequence).

The chain recombines TRBV5-4 with TRBJ1-2; D remains ambiguous. Germline assignment: CDR1 SGHNT and CDR2 YYREEE (reference sequence). The CDR3 loop spans 13 amino acids. V was clipped by 0 bases and J by 4 bases, with 7 bases between them. The CDR3 bases are TGTGCCAGCAGCTTGGGTCCGTCCTATGGCTACACCTTC. Translation gives CASSLGPSYGYTF.

V gene TRBV5-6 combines with J gene TRBJ2-2; the D is unclear. The germline gives CDR1 SGHDT, CDR2 YYEEEE. Trimming took 2 bases from V and 1 from J, leaving 9 bases between them. The CDR3 loop spans 15 amino acids. CDR3 nucleotides: TGTGCCAGCAGCTTCGAGCGCCTGAACACCGGGGAGCTGTTTTTT. This encodes CASSFERLNTGELFF.

With regard to this clone: Different DNA sequences within this sample yield the same CDR3. The CDR3 bases are TGTGCCAGCAGTATTAGGGGCGGGGCGGCGTACGAGCAGTACTTC. It specifies CASSIRGGAAYEQYF. The V call is TRBV5-6, the J call TRBJ2-7, with a possible D match to TRBD2 (6 bases). The germline V and J ends were trimmed by 5 bases and 4 bases, with 19 bases remaining between them. The CDR3 covers 15 residues. Germline V gene lookup returns CDR1 SGHDT and CDR2 YYEEEE.

V is TRBV9 and J is TRBJ2-2; 7 nucleotides agree with TRBD1. This CDR3 is built from 15 residues. The germline V gene has CDR1 SGDLS and CDR2 YYNGEE. V dropped 3 bases and J dropped 4; count of bases not matched to a gene: 6. The CDR3 here is CASSEDPGGTGELFF. Written as DNA, the CDR3 is TGTGCCAGCAGCGAAGACCCAGGGGGCACCGGGGAGCTGTTTTTT.

The chain links TRBV19 to TRBJ1-1, with D maybe TRBD1 (6 bases). This CDR3 contains 15 residues. Germline V gives CDR1 LNHDA, CDR2 SQIVND (reference sequence). The V gene lost 4 bases and the J gene lost 1 base, with 13 bases spanning the gap. The CDR3 sequence: CASSTQGYGNTEAFF. CDR3 nucleotide sequence: TGTGCCAGTAGTACCCAGGGGTACGGGAACACTGAAGCTTTCTTT.

This clone occurred once. The V call is TRBV29-1, the J call TRBJ2-5, with D possibly TRBD2 on 6 matching bases. From germline, CDR1 is SQVTM and CDR2 ANQGSEA. This CDR3 spans 12 amino acids. V lost 6 bases and J lost 5, with 13 bases in between. CDR3 nucleotides: TGCAGCGTAGGAACTAGCAGGGAGACCCAGTACTTC. Amino acids: CSVGTSRETQYF. Based on the CDR3 plus reference TRBV29-1 and TRBJ2-5, the full variable domain is SAVISQKPSRDICQRGTSLTIQCQVDSQVTMMFWYRQQPGQSLTLIATANQGSEATYESGFVIDKFPISRPNLTFSTLTVSNMSPEDSSIYLCSVGTSRETQYFGPGTRLLVL.

Points on this clone: Other DNA sequences in this sample translate to the same CDR3. CDR3 sequence: CASSIWTGDTEAFF. CDR3 nucleotides: TGTGCCAGTAGTATTTGGACAGGAGACACTGAAGCTTTCTTT. This chain joins TRBV19 and TRBJ1-1; 7 bases align to TRBD1. Germline trimming cut 3 bases from V and 3 bases from J; bases unmatched to any gene: 4. This CDR3 region has 14 residues. The germline CDR1 and CDR2 sequences are LNHDA and SQIVND (reference sequence).

V usage is TRBV7-8 and J usage is TRBJ2-7; TRBD2 matches 10 bases. Losses at the gene ends were 5 bases for V and 2 bases for J; bases not matched to a gene: 12. CDR3 length: 17 residues. CDR1 and CDR2 from the germline V gene are SGHVS and FQNEAQ. The chain's CDR3 is CASSHNPASGGPYEQYF. CDR3 coding DNA: TGTGCCAGCAGCCACAACCCCGCTAGCGGGGGACCCTACGAGCAGTACTTC.

The chain combines TRBV7-9 with TRBJ1-5; a possible D gene is TRBD1 (5 bases). In germline, CDR1 is SEHNR, CDR2 FQNEAQ (reference sequence). Trimming removed 1 base from V and 5 bases from J, with 18 bases in between. The CDR3 is 17 amino acids. CDR3 sequence: CASSLGTGRVKDQPQHF. In nucleotides, the CDR3 is TGTGCCAGCAGCTTAGGGACCGGCAGGGTAAAAGATCAGCCCCAGCATTTT.

V usage is TRBV28 and J usage is TRBJ2-1, with D perhaps matching TRBD2 (6 bases). Germline V gives CDR1 MDHEN, CDR2 SYDVKM. The germline V and J ends were trimmed by 7 bases and 3 bases, with 13 bases remaining between them. This CDR3 has 14 amino acids. The CDR3 nucleotides are TGTGCCAGCACCCACTTTAGCGGCTACAATGAGCAGTTCTTC. This gives the protein CASTHFSGYNEQFF.

This clone was counted a few times. J is TRBJ1-5 and V is TRBV9, with unresolved D. V gave up 3 bases and J gave up 7 bases, with 17 bases separating them. CDR1 SGDLS and CDR2 YYNGEE come from the germline V gene. CDR3 size: 15 residues. The CDR3 DNA sequence: TGTGCCAGCAGCGCGGGGTGGGATTCAGAACAGCCCCAGCATTTT. This sequence encodes CASSAGWDSEQPQHF.

The chain combines TRBV6-1 with TRBJ1-1; D is ambiguous. V was shortened by 0 bases and J by 0 bases, with 8 bases between the two germline ends. The CDR3 contains 15 residues. Germline loops: CDR1 MNHNS, CDR2 SASEGT. The CDR3 region is CASSEAVGLNTEAFF. CDR3 sequence (DNA): TGTGCCAGCAGTGAAGCTGTGGGCCTGAACACTGAAGCTTTCTTT.

This clone was counted only a few times. The chain joins TRBV6-1 to TRBJ1-4; D possibly corresponds to TRBD1 (5 bases). The V end lost 6 bases, the J end lost 7 bases, and 18 bases lay between the germline ends. Germline V lookup: CDR1 MNHNS, CDR2 SASEGT. This CDR3 spans 15 amino acids. CDR3 in amino acids: CASRPLAGLVEKLFF. DNA of the CDR3: TGTGCCAGCAGGCCTCTGGCGGGACTAGTTGAAAAACTGTTTTTT.

The sample holds one count of this clone. The CDR3 loop is CASSLGGQGNQPQHF. In nucleotides, the CDR3 is TGTGCCAGCAGCCTAGGGGGACAGGGTAATCAGCCCCAGCATTTT. The chain combines TRBV21-1 with TRBJ1-5; TRBD1, the table's D call, was not compared with the DNA. TRBV21-1 is described as a pseudogene. The CDR3 sequence is 15 residues long.

The CDR3 DNA reads TGTGCCAGCGGACAGGACAGGGGGAACGGGGAGCTGTTTTTT. Its translation: CASGQDRGNGELFF. This sequence joins TRBV2 and TRBJ2-2; 10 nucleotides line up with TRBD1. This CDR3 spans 14 amino acids. Germline V gene data show CDR1 as SNHLY and CDR2 as FYNNEI. V lost 8 bases to trimming and J lost 7 bases; unmatched junction nucleotides: 7.

This chain uses TRBV4-1 with TRBJ2-1; possible D gene TRBD2, 6 bases. This CDR3 is 15 amino acids long. CDR1 and CDR2 (germline): MGHRA, YSYEKL. V gave up 0 bases and J gave up 2 bases, with 8 bases separating them. The CDR3: CASSQDPGAYNEQFF. The CDR3 nucleotides read TGCGCCAGCAGCCAAGATCCGGGGGCCTACAATGAGCAGTTCTTC.

This rearrangement joins TRBV7-9 to TRBJ2-4; TRBD1 matches at 9 bases. The CDR3 runs 16 residues. The germline V gene encodes CDR1 SEHNR and CDR2 FQNEAQ (reference sequence). J gave up 1 base and V 5 bases, and 6 bases lay outside the gene matches. The CDR3 coding sequence is TGTGCCAGCAGCGGTTGGACAGGGGAGGCCAAAAACATTCAGTACTTC. Encoded protein: CASSGWTGEAKNIQYF. Complete variable domain (other parts from reference TRBV7-9 and TRBJ2-4): DTGVSQNPRHKITKRGQNVTFRCDPISEHNRLYWYRQTLGQGPEFLTYFQNEAQLEKSRLLSDRFSAERPKGSFSTLEIQRTEQGDSAMYLCASSGWTGEAKNIQYFGAGTRLSVL.

CDR3 coding DNA: TGTGCCAGCAGGGGACAGCCGGGTTCGTTTGAAGCTTTCTTT. This codes for CASRGQPGSFEAFF. V usage is TRBV6-4 and J usage is TRBJ1-1; 7 positions match TRBD1. The CDR3 runs to 14 residues. Germline V gene sequence: CDR1 MRHNA, CDR2 SNTAGT. Trimming cost V 6 bases and J 7 bases; bases outside gene matches: 11.

The rearrangement links TRBV7-9 to TRBJ2-5; D is perhaps TRBD2 (5 bases). Germline CDR1 SEHNR, CDR2 FQNEAQ (reference sequence). The CDR3 runs to 16 residues. V dropped 0 bases and J dropped 5 bases, with 16 bases sitting between them. The CDR3 DNA reads as TGTGCCAGCAGCTTAGCTGAGATAGCGTATGCGGAGACCCAGTACTTC. Residues: CASSLAEIAYAETQYF.